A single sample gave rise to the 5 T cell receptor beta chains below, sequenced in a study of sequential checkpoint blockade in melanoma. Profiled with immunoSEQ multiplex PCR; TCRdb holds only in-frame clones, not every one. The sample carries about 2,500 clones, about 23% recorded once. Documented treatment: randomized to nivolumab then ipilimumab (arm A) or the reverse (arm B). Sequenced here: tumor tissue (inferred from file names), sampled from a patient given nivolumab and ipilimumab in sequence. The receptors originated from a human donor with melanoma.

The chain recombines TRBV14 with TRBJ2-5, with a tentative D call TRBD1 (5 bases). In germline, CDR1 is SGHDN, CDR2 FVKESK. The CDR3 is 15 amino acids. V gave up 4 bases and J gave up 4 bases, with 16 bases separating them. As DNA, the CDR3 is TGTGCCAGCAGCCCAGGGCTGACAGAGTCAGAGACCCAGTACTTC. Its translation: CASSPGLTESETQYF.

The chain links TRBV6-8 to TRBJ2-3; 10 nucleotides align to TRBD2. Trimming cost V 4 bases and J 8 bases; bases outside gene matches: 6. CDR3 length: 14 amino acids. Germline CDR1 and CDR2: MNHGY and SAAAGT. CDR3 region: CASSSSGSGVTQYF. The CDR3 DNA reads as TGTGCCAGCAGTTCTAGCGGGAGCGGAGTTACGCAGTATTTT.

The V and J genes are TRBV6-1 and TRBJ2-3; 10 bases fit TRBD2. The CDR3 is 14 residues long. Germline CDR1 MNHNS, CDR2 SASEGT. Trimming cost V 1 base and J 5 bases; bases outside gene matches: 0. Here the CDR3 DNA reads TGTGCCAGCAGTGAAGGACTAGCGGGAGATACGCAGTATTTT. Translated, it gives CASSEGLAGDTQYF.

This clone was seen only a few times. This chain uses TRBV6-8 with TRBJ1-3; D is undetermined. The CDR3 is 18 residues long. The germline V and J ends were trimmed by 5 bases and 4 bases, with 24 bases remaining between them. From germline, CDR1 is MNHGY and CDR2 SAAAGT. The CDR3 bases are TGTGCCAGCAGTACTCCCCCTTATGGGGAACGAGTCGGAAACACCATATATTTT. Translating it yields CASSTPPYGERVGNTIYF.

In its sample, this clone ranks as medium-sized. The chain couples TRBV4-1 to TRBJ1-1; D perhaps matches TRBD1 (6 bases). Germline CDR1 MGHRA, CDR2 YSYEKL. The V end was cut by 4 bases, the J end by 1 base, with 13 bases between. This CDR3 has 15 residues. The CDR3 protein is CASSRPRTENTEAFF. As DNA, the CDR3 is TGCGCCAGCAGCCGCCCGAGGACAGAGAACACTGAAGCTTTCTTT.